Listed below are T cell receptor beta chains from one sample, sequenced in a study of shared clonotypes between healthy human individuals. Here immunoSEQ multiplex PCR was the method, and the copy in TCRdb shows in-frame clones only, minus some. The data contain over a million clones, 78% of them singletons. The sequenced material came from memory CD4+ T cells from PBMCs. Source of these receptors: a man younger than 35 in good health. Some clones in this sample may be carry-over from other donors' samples. CDR3s include the opening cysteine and the closing phenylalanine or tryptophan. The D gene is left open where the match is weak. The size entry is marked missing in some rows and otherwise reads once, few, many or a size class.

v_call	j_call	clone_size	d_call	cdr3_nt	cdr3_aa
TRBV7-9	TRBJ1-2	NA	NA	TGTGCTAGCGGAGGGGTCTATGGCTACACCTTC	CASGGVYGYTF
TRBV7-3	TRBJ2-2	NA	NA	TGTGCCAGCAGCGCCCAAGCAATCGCGAACACCGGGGAGCTGTTTTTT	CASSAQAIANTGELFF
TRBV7-9	TRBJ1-2	NA	NA	TGTGCCAGCAGCTTGAGAAATCAAGGGGGCTACACCTTC	CASSLRNQGGYTF
TRBV28	TRBJ1-4	NA	NA	TGTGCCAGCACACGGCAGGTCCCCCAAAAACTGTTTTTT	CASTRQVPQKLFF
TRBV28	TRBJ1-5	NA	NA	TGTGCCAGCAGTTTGCCCAACCGGGACCCCGATCAGCCCCAGCATTTT	CASSLPNRDPDQPQHF
TRBV6-4	TRBJ2-1	NA	TRBD2	TGTGCCAGCAGCCCAACTAGCGGGAGGTCAAATGAGCAGTTCTTC	CASSPTSGRSNEQFF
TRBV18	TRBJ2-6	NA	NA	TGTGCCAGCTCCCCTCCTGGGGCCAACGTCCTGACTTTC	CASSPPGANVLTF
TRBV5-6	TRBJ2-5	few	NA	TGTGCCAGCAGCTTTAGAGGGCGGGAGACCCAGTACTTC	CASSFRGRETQYF
TRBV6-1	TRBJ2-1	NA	TRBD2	TGTGCCACCCGACTAGCTACCTACAATGAGCAGTTCTTC	CATRLATYNEQFF
TRBV27	TRBJ2-1	NA	TRBD1	TGTGCCAGCAGTTTGCGCACAGGGGATGAGCAGTTCTTC	CASSLRTGDEQFF
TRBV9	TRBJ2-2	NA	NA	TGTGCCAGCAGCGTGGGGGGAATTGGCGCCGGGGAGCTGTTTTTT	CASSVGGIGAGELFF
TRBV7-8	TRBJ2-6	few	TRBD1	TGTGCCAGCAGCTCCATTACCAGGACAGGGTCCGGACCTGGGGCCAACGTCCTGACTTTC	CASSSITRTGSGPGANVLTF
TRBV30	TRBJ1-5	NA	NA	TGTGCCTGGGGGGGGCCGTCTAGCAATCAGCCCCAGCATTTT	CAWGGPSSNQPQHF
TRBV7-3	TRBJ2-7	NA	NA	TGTGCCAGCAGCCTAATATCCGGGACTTTAGACGAGCAGTACTTC	CASSLISGTLDEQYF
TRBV28	TRBJ2-5	once	TRBD1	TGTGCCAGCAGCTACGGACAGGGAACCCAAGAGACCCAGTACTTC	CASSYGQGTQETQYF
TRBV7-9	TRBJ1-2	NA	NA	TGTGCCAGCAGCTTAGGTTTCGTCGCTTCCTTC	CASSLGFVASF
TRBV7-2	TRBJ2-7	NA	NA	TGTGCCAGCAGCTTCCAGGGGACCTACGAGCAGTACTTC	CASSFQGTYEQYF
TRBV7-9	TRBJ1-1	NA	NA	TGTGCCAGCAGCTCACAGGGAGGCACTGAAGCTTTCTTT	CASSSQGGTEAFF
TRBV29-1	TRBJ2-3	NA	NA	TGCAGCGTTGAAGATCACGGTATAGATACGCAGTATTTT	CSVEDHGIDTQYF
TRBV2	TRBJ2-7	NA	TRBD1	TGTGCCAGCAGAGTCACCGGGACAGGGGGCGCCGAGCAGTACTTC	CASRVTGTGGAEQYF
TRBV7-9	TRBJ1-1	NA	NA	TGTGCCAGCCAAATTAGGGTGAGGCTGAACACTGAAGCTTTCTTT	CASQIRVRLNTEAFF
TRBV28	TRBJ2-7	once	NA	TGTGCCAGCAGGTTGGGTTACTCCTACGAGCAGTACTTC	CASRLGYSYEQYF
TRBV6-1	TRBJ1-2	NA	NA	TGTGCCAGCAGTGACGGCAGGGACCCTGGCTACACCTTC	CASSDGRDPGYTF
TRBV7-2	TRBJ2-1	NA	NA	TGTGCCAGCAGCCCGGCGTCCGGGACCACCTACAATGAGCAGTTCTTC	CASSPASGTTYNEQFF
TRBV5-1	TRBJ2-3	NA	NA	TGCGCCAGCAGCTCGGACAGCTTCCCTGCTAGCACAGATACGCAGTATTTT	CASSSDSFPASTDTQYF
TRBV19	TRBJ1-2	few	NA	TGTGCCAGTAGTATAGTCGGCGGAAACTATGGCTACACCTTC	CASSIVGGNYGYTF
TRBV27	TRBJ2-5	NA	NA	TGTGCCAGCAGTTTTGGCAGGAGGGAGACCCAGTACTTC	CASSFGRRETQYF
TRBV10-3	TRBJ2-1	NA	TRBD2	TGTGCCATCAGGCTGGGGTGGAGGGAGGGCTACAATGAGCAGTTCTTC	CAIRLGWREGYNEQFF
TRBV5-1	TRBJ1-1	NA	TRBD1	TGCGCCAGCAGCTTGGCCATCTGGGACAGGGTAGGTGAAGCTTTCTTT	CASSLAIWDRVGEAFF
TRBV4-1	TRBJ2-4	NA	TRBD2	TGCGCCAGCAGCCTACCAACTAGCGGGCTAGCCAAAAACATTCAGTACTTC	CASSLPTSGLAKNIQYF
TRBV7-6	TRBJ2-2	NA	NA	TGTGCCAGCAGCTTCTTAGATCCCGGGGAGCTGTTTTTT	CASSFLDPGELFF
TRBV2	TRBJ2-3	NA	NA	TGTGCCAGCAGTGTTGGAGGCGCCACAGATACGCAGTATTTT	CASSVGGATDTQYF
TRBV7-2	TRBJ1-5	NA	NA	TGTGCCAGCAGCTTAGGTCCAGGGGATCAGCCCCAGCATTTT	CASSLGPGDQPQHF
TRBV5-1	TRBJ2-5	NA	TRBD2	TGCGCCAGCAGCCTCGGGACTAGCGGGAGTACGTACCAAGAGACCCAGTACTTC	CASSLGTSGSTYQETQYF
TRBV5-4	TRBJ2-3	once	TRBD2	TGTGCCAGCAGCTTGGAGAGCGGGAGGGCAGATACGCAGTATTTT	CASSLESGRADTQYF
TRBV28	TRBJ2-5	NA	TRBD2	TGTGCCAGCAGTTTTACCCATGGCGGGGGAGAGACCCAGTACTTC	CASSFTHGGGETQYF
TRBV19	TRBJ1-5	NA	NA	TGTGCCAGTAGGCCCTTCAGCGGGAGCAATCAGCCCCAGCATTTT	CASRPFSGSNQPQHF
TRBV30	TRBJ2-2	NA	NA	TGTGCCTGGAGTCGGCAGGAGGTCGGGGAGCTGTTTTTT	CAWSRQEVGELFF
TRBV28	TRBJ2-1	few	NA	TGTGCCAGCACGGACCCAGGGGAATACAATGAGCAGTTCTTC	CASTDPGEYNEQFF
TRBV5-5	TRBJ1-5	NA	TRBD1	TGTGCCAGCAGCTGGACAGGGGTGAATCAGCCCCAGCATTTT	CASSWTGVNQPQHF
TRBV5-4	TRBJ2-3	NA	NA	TGTGCCAGCAGCCCCAAACAGGGTACTAGCACAGATACGCAGTATTTT	CASSPKQGTSTDTQYF
TRBV19	TRBJ2-2	NA	NA	TGTGCCAGTAGGATGGGTGGAGGGCGGAGGATCACCGGGGAGCTGTTTTTT	CASRMGGGRRITGELFF
TRBV5-4	TRBJ2-7	NA	TRBD1	TGTGCCAGCAGTAGGACAGGGGGCCCCTACGAGCAGTACTTC	CASSRTGGPYEQYF
TRBV7-2	TRBJ2-1	NA	TRBD2	TGTGCCAGCAGCTCCCTGAGCGGGAGGATCAACAATGAGCAGTTCTTC	CASSSLSGRINNEQFF
TRBV5-8	TRBJ2-5	NA	NA	TGTGCCAGCAGCTACATACGGACAGAACAAGAGACCCAGTACTTC	CASSYIRTEQETQYF
TRBV5-6	TRBJ2-6	NA	NA	TGTGCCAGCAGCCTAGGGCCGTCTGGGGCCAACGTCCTGACTTTC	CASSLGPSGANVLTF